Listed here are 32 T cell receptor beta chains from one sample, sequenced in a study of cytomegalovirus exposure and HLA in healthy donors. PCR was performed using 60 Vbeta and 13 Jbeta primers. Method: immunoSEQ multiplex PCR; TCRdb's copy keeps in-frame clones and lacks some. The table lists roughly 100,000 clones, over 70% of them singletons, with less than 3.5% in the top ten. The specimen sequenced was PBMCs. These receptors all come from a female donor in good health and CMV-seronegative.

This clone was detected only a few times. The V and J genes are TRBV11-3 and TRBJ2-3; D remains ambiguous. In germline, CDR1 is SGHNT, CDR2 YENEEA. The germline V and J ends were trimmed by 6 bases and 0 bases, with 13 bases remaining between them. The CDR3 totals 15 residues. The CDR3 DNA reads TGTGCCAGCAGACCCGGCCAGACTAGCACAGATACGCAGTATTTT. Its protein product is CASRPGQTSTDTQYF.

This clone was detected only a few times. This rearrangement joins TRBV29-1 to TRBJ2-1; 9 bases fit TRBD1. Germline CDR1 SQVTM, CDR2 ANQGSEA. The V and J ends lost 0 bases and 15 bases, in that order; junction bases with no gene match: 9. CDR3 length equals 13 residues. The CDR3 loop is CSVEDLPGQGMFF. The DNA of the CDR3 is TGCAGCGTTGAAGATCTGCCGGGACAGGGAATGTTCTTC.

This chain connects TRBV7-6 to TRBJ2-2, with 7 nucleotides matching TRBD2. With V trimmed by 7 bases and J by 0 bases, 20 bases remained unmatched. This CDR3 region has 20 residues. Germline V CDR1 and CDR2: SGHVS, FNYEAQ. CDR3 sequence reads: CASTRGMRDYSITNTGELFF. CDR3 DNA: TGTGCCAGCACCCGCGGGATGCGGGACTACAGTATAACGAACACCGGGGAGCTGTTTTTT.

J is TRBJ1-2 and V is TRBV7-2, with D possibly TRBD1 on 5 matching bases. CDR3 length equals 15 residues. Trimming left V 3 bases short and J 5 bases short, with 16 bases between. In germline, CDR1 is SGHTA, CDR2 FQGNSA. The DNA of the CDR3 is TGTGCCAGCAGCTTTCAGGGCTCCAATTCGTATGGCTACACCTTC. Encoded protein: CASSFQGSNSYGYTF.

The chain links TRBV2 to TRBJ1-6; TRBD1 aligns across 9 bases. The ends lost 7 bases at V and 5 bases at J; junction bases unmatched: 6. The CDR3 totals 15 residues. The germline V gene has CDR1 SNHLY and CDR2 FYNNEI. CDR3 in amino acids: CASTGDRANNSPLHF. Written as DNA, the CDR3 is TGTGCCAGCACTGGGGACAGGGCCAATAATTCACCCCTCCACTTT.

The table lists this clone with a few counts. This chain connects TRBV28 to TRBJ2-7; 9 nucleotides line up with TRBD2. CDR1 is MDHEN, CDR2 SYDVKM, per germline. There are 15 residues in the CDR3. With 3 bases clipped from V and 6 bases from J, the junction kept 9 bases outside the gene matches. For the CDR3, the DNA is TGTGCCAGCAGTTTTTCCACTAGCGGGTCCCCCGAGCAGTACTTC. Its translation is CASSFSTSGSPEQYF.

The CDR3: CASGRTGGRTEAFF. The CDR3 coding sequence is TGTGCCAGCGGGAGGACAGGGGGTCGCACTGAAGCTTTCTTT. This chain uses TRBV28 with TRBJ1-1; TRBD1 agrees at 10 bases. Germline V gives CDR1 MDHEN, CDR2 SYDVKM. The CDR3 contains 14 residues. J lost 4 bases, V lost 8 bases, and 7 bases had no gene match. Filled out from reference TRBV28 and TRBJ1-1, the complete variable domain reads DVKVTQSSRYLVKRTGEKVFLECVQDMDHENMFWYRQDPGLGLRLIYFSYDVKMKEKGDIPEGYSVSREKKERFSLILESASTNQTSMYLCASGRTGGRTEAFFGQGTRLTVV.

V gene TRBV6-4 combines with J gene TRBJ1-1; no firm D call. This CDR3 has 13 residues. Germline values: CDR1 MRHNA, CDR2 SNTAGT. V was trimmed by 5 bases and J by 4 bases, leaving 11 bases between them. This CDR3 is CASSLESGTEAFF. Written as DNA, the CDR3 is TGTGCCAGCAGTCTAGAGTCGGGCACTGAAGCTTTCTTT.

This clone has a handful of counts. This rearrangement joins TRBV7-9 to TRBJ2-7, with D perhaps matching TRBD1 (6 bases). The CDR3 contains 18 residues. Germline V gives CDR1 SEHNR, CDR2 FQNEAQ (reference sequence). The V end was cut by 5 bases, the J end by 3 bases, with 26 bases between. The chain's CDR3 is CASSPPPRGGIQNYEQYF. CDR3 DNA: TGTGCCAGCAGCCCTCCCCCCAGGGGCGGAATACAAAACTACGAGCAGTACTTC.

This clone came up once. CDR3 region: CASSLAPPGNTEAFF. CDR3 coding DNA: TGCGCCAGCAGCTTGGCCCCACCCGGGAACACTGAAGCTTTCTTT. The chain joins TRBV5-1 to TRBJ1-1; the D is unclear. V dropped 0 bases and J dropped 1 base, with 10 bases sitting between them. In germline, CDR1 is SGHRS, CDR2 YFSETQ. This CDR3 is built from 15 residues.

This clone was seen a few times. The chain joins TRBV10-3 to TRBJ1-1; 7 nucleotides line up with TRBD1. V was pared by 5 bases and J by 0 bases, with 12 bases of the junction left unmatched. Germline loops: CDR1 ENHRY, CDR2 SYGVKD. CDR3 size: 17 residues. In DNA form, the CDR3 reads TGTGCCATCAGTATCACGGGGGACAGTGCCGTGAACACTGAAGCTTTCTTT. Amino acid sequence: CAISITGDSAVNTEAFF.

The chain uses TRBV21-1 and TRBJ2-5; the D call in the table, TRBD2, was not verified against the DNA. TRBV21-1 is recorded as a pseudogene. The length of the CDR3 is 17 residues. CDR3 DNA: TGTGCCAGCAGCAAAGCTGCGGCTAGCGACTATGCCGAGACCCAGTACTTC. Its translation is CASSKAAASDYAETQYF.

This chain joins TRBV5-5 and TRBJ2-7; no clear D. Trimming stripped 4 bases from V and 4 bases from J, with 12 bases between. Germline V CDR1 and CDR2: SGHKS, YYEKEE (reference sequence). CDR3 length: 13 amino acids. Written as DNA, the CDR3 is TGTGCCAGCAGCGTGGATCTCGGGTACGAGCAGTACTTC. Translated: CASSVDLGYEQYF.

The V and J genes are TRBV7-2 and TRBJ2-2, with TRBD2 matching over 10 bases. The CDR3 runs 16 residues. Germline CDR1 and CDR2: SGHTA and FQGNSA. J gave up 2 bases and V 5 bases, and 5 bases lay outside the gene matches. The CDR3, as DNA: TGTGCCAGCAGCCTCGGACTAGCGGCTAACACCGGGGAGCTGTTTTTT. Translated: CASSLGLAANTGELFF.

The rearrangement joins TRBV20-1 to TRBJ1-2; 7 positions agree with TRBD1. CDR3 size: 11 residues. In germline, CDR1 is DFQATT, CDR2 SNEGSKA (reference sequence). Unmatched junction bases numbered 6, after V lost 6 bases and J lost 8 bases. CDR3 amino acids: CSATTGKGYTF. CDR3 nucleotides: TGCAGTGCGACGACAGGGAAAGGCTACACCTTC.

V is TRBV5-1 and J is TRBJ2-3, with 9 bases aligning to TRBD2. Germline CDR1 is SGHRS and CDR2 is YFSETQ. Trimming removed 4 bases from V and 0 bases from J; junction bases left unmatched: 6. The CDR3 totals 16 residues. CDR3 sequence reads: CASSTRTSASTDTQYF. CDR3 nucleotides: TGCGCCAGCAGCACCCGGACTAGCGCTAGCACAGATACGCAGTATTTT.

The J gene is TRBJ1-2, the V gene TRBV5-4; 8 bases align to TRBD1. CDR3 length: 15 amino acids. The germline gives CDR1 SGHNT, CDR2 YYREEE (reference sequence). Trimming removed 0 bases from V and 4 bases from J; junction bases left unmatched: 5. The CDR3 coding sequence is TGTGCCAGCAGCTTGGACAGGGGGACCTCCTATGGCTACACCTTC. It is translated as CASSLDRGTSYGYTF.

This chain uses TRBV15 with TRBJ2-5; D remains unclear. This CDR3 is built from 12 residues. V lost 0 bases and J lost 5, with 4 bases in between. Germline V gene sequence: CDR1 LNHNV, CDR2 YYDKDF (reference sequence). The CDR3: CATSRDLETQYF. The CDR3 DNA is TGTGCCACCAGCAGAGATCTTGAGACCCAGTACTTC.

The rearrangement links TRBV28 to TRBJ1-4, with 10 bases lining up with TRBD1. The CDR3 runs 17 residues. The germline V gene has CDR1 MDHEN and CDR2 SYDVKM. Trimming cost V 4 bases and J 6 bases; bases outside gene matches: 11. The CDR3 region has the DNA TGTGCCAGCAGTTCCACGCTTGGGACAGGGGAAGATGAAAAACTGTTTTTT. Translating it yields CASSSTLGTGEDEKLFF.

The chain recombines TRBV4-1 with TRBJ1-5; no firm D call. V was clipped by 0 bases and J by 8 bases, with 14 bases between them. Germline CDR1 reads MGHRA; CDR2 reads YSYEKL. This CDR3 is built from 15 residues. The CDR3 DNA reads TGCGCCAGCAGCCAAGAATGGGCCTCGGCCGAGCCCCAGCATTTT. It is translated as CASSQEWASAEPQHF.

The gene calls are TRBV7-3 and TRBJ2-3, with D unresolved. Trimming left V 2 bases short and J 4 bases short, with 13 bases between. The CDR3 contains 15 residues. Germline CDR1 and CDR2: SGHTA and FQGTGA. DNA for the CDR3: TGTGCCAGCAGCTTAGAGTCAGGTGTGCCAGATACGCAGTATTTT. It is translated as CASSLESGVPDTQYF.

This chain joins TRBV15 and TRBJ1-1; weak D call: TRBD1 (5 bases). Germline CDR1 is LNHNV and CDR2 is YYDKDF (reference sequence). V was clipped by 10 bases and J by 8 bases, with 26 bases between them. The CDR3 covers 15 residues. This CDR3 reads CAITSTRGLYREAFF. CDR3 coding DNA: TGTGCCATCACGTCCACCCGGGGGTTATACAGGGAAGCTTTCTTT.

This rearrangement joins TRBV7-2 to TRBJ2-3; perhaps TRBD2 as D (5 bases). Trimming pared 5 bases from V and 0 bases from J, leaving 18 bases between. Looked up from germline, CDR1 is SGHTA and CDR2 is FQGNSA. This CDR3 spans 17 amino acids. CDR3: CASSPRALGFSTDTQYF. CDR3 nucleotides: TGTGCCAGCAGCCCAAGAGCACTAGGTTTTAGCACAGATACGCAGTATTTT.

This chain uses TRBV4-1 with TRBJ2-3, with D hard to call. The CDR3 spans 14 residues. The germline V gene has CDR1 MGHRA and CDR2 YSYEKL. V shed 0 bases and J shed 5 bases, with 9 bases lying between them. CDR3 sequence reads: CASSQEREVDTQYF. The DNA of the CDR3 is TGCGCCAGCAGCCAAGAGAGAGAGGTAGATACGCAGTATTTT.

The CDR3, as DNA: TGCAGCGTCAAGGACAGGGCGGGGGCCAACGTCCTGACTTTC. Translated: CSVKDRAGANVLTF. The V gene is TRBV29-1, the J gene TRBJ2-6; 8 bases agree with TRBD1. CDR1 is SQVTM, CDR2 ANQGSEA, per germline. With 6 bases clipped from V and 4 bases from J, the junction kept 5 bases outside the gene matches. The CDR3 is 14 residues long.

V is TRBV28 and J is TRBJ2-1; tentative D call: TRBD2 (6 bases). The CDR3 has 13 residues. Trimming stripped 8 bases from V and 14 bases from J, with 22 bases between. Germline values: CDR1 MDHEN, CDR2 SYDVKM. This CDR3 reads CASAGNDHQGEFF. DNA of the CDR3: TGTGCCAGCGCGGGGAATGACCACCAAGGCGAGTTCTTC.

The chain joins TRBV5-5 to TRBJ2-1; D possibly corresponds to TRBD1 (6 bases). CDR3 length: 14 amino acids. Germline-derived CDR1 and CDR2 are SGHKS and YYEKEE (reference sequence). The ends were cut back, 5 bases at V and 3 bases at J, with 12 bases in the middle. The CDR3 is CASRHVRGYNEQFF. CDR3 in DNA: TGTGCCAGCAGGCACGTCAGGGGCTACAATGAGCAGTTCTTC.

This chain uses TRBV9 with TRBJ2-5, with D possibly matching TRBD1 (5 bases). Germline CDR1 is SGDLS and CDR2 is YYNGEE. With 4 bases removed from V and 5 bases from J, the gap between germline ends came to 21 bases. The CDR3 contains 16 residues. CDR3 nucleotide sequence: TGTGCCAGCAGCCCCGCAGGGTTGAGGACCGGGGAGACCCAGTACTTC. Amino acid sequence: CASSPAGLRTGETQYF.

Concerning this clone itself: Other DNA sequences in the same sample also yield this CDR3. The chain combines TRBV7-8 with TRBJ2-2; D not resolved. The CDR3 extends over 16 amino acids. Trimming left V 0 bases short and J 0 bases short, with 8 bases between. Per the germline V gene, CDR1 is SGHVS and CDR2 is FQNEAQ. As DNA, the CDR3 is TGTGCCAGCAGCTTAGCATCCGGGTCGAACACCGGGGAGCTGTTTTTT. Its protein product is CASSLASGSNTGELFF.

The chain uses TRBV7-9 and TRBJ2-7; D not certain. The CDR3 is made up of 12 amino acids. Germline V CDR1 and CDR2: SEHNR, FQNEAQ (reference sequence). The ends were cut back, 3 bases at V and 5 bases at J, with 8 bases in the middle. CDR3 protein: CASSFTPDEQYF. The CDR3 DNA reads TGTGCCAGCAGCTTTACTCCGGACGAGCAGTACTTC.

The chain joins TRBV6-1 to TRBJ2-7; 10 bases agree with TRBD2. This CDR3 spans 14 amino acids. Germline CDR1 is MNHNS and CDR2 is SASEGT. Trimming at V came to 7 bases and at J to 7 bases, leaving 10 bases not matched to a gene. In nucleotides, the CDR3 is TGTGCCAGCATACAGCGGGAGGGCCTCTCAGAGCAGTACTTC. Amino acids: CASIQREGLSEQYF.

This clone occurred once. The chain combines TRBV7-2 with TRBJ2-7, with 7 bases matching TRBD1. Germline V gene lookup returns CDR1 SGHTA and CDR2 FQGNSA. The CDR3 runs to 13 residues. The V and J ends lost 10 bases and 3 bases, in that order; junction bases with no gene match: 9. CDR3 protein: CAIRQGGSYEQYF. The CDR3 DNA follows: TGTGCCATTAGACAGGGTGGAAGCTACGAGCAGTACTTC.